Shown below are 9 T cell receptor beta chains from a single sample sequenced in a study of blood T cell repertoires in COVID-19. The protocol was immunoSEQ multiplex PCR, while the TCRdb copy is restricted to in-frame clones and leaves out a portion. Among approximately 220,000 clones, about 86% were seen once, and the ten largest hold 3.8%. Sequencing used PBMCs or T cells enriched from blood (not recorded which). The receptors here all came from a woman between 35 and 50 years old with acute COVID-19.

The J gene is TRBJ1-2, the V gene TRBV19, with a weak D call TRBD1 (6 bases). Trimming shortened V by 5 bases and J by 4 bases, and 14 bases separated the two germline ends. The CDR3 extends over 14 amino acids. Germline V gene lookup returns CDR1 LNHDA and CDR2 SQIVND (reference sequence). The CDR3 sequence is CASSPSGHRYGYTF. The CDR3 nucleotides read TGTGCCAGTAGTCCCTCGGGACACCGCTATGGCTACACCTTC.

V is TRBV11-3 and J is TRBJ2-1, with 10 bases fitting TRBD2. Germline trimming cut 4 bases from V and 6 bases from J; bases unmatched to any gene: 3. This CDR3 has 14 residues. Germline V CDR1 and CDR2: SGHNT, YENEEA. DNA for the CDR3: TGTGCCAGCAGCTCTGGACTAGCGGTCAATGAGCAGTTCTTC. This gives the protein CASSSGLAVNEQFF.

The rearrangement joins TRBV28 to TRBJ2-7; 7 positions match TRBD1. Germline CDR1 MDHEN, CDR2 SYDVKM. V was clipped by 5 bases and J by 3 bases; unmatched bases: 4. CDR3 length: 13 amino acids. The CDR3 loop is CASSQQGRYEQYF. The CDR3 region has the DNA TGTGCCAGCAGTCAACAGGGGCGCTACGAGCAGTACTTC.

This chain links TRBV4-1 with TRBJ2-1; 8 nucleotides agree with TRBD2. V dropped 0 bases and J dropped 4; count of bases not matched to a gene: 8. The CDR3 consists of 17 residues. Germline CDR1 reads MGHRA; CDR2 reads YSYEKL. The DNA of the CDR3 is TGCGCCAGCAGCCAAGACCCTAGGACTAGCAGTTACAATGAGCAGTTCTTC. It encodes CASSQDPRTSSYNEQFF.

J is TRBJ2-4 and V is TRBV5-1; tentative D call: TRBD1 (5 bases). V was pared by 1 base and J by 7 bases, with 6 bases between. This CDR3 region has 12 residues. Germline V lookup: CDR1 SGHRS, CDR2 YFSETQ. CDR3 loop: CASSLPGNIQYF. CDR3 nucleotide sequence: TGCGCCAGCAGCTTGCCAGGGAACATTCAGTACTTC.

This clone was recorded once. V gene TRBV25-1 combines with J gene TRBJ2-1, with 11 bases matching TRBD2. Germline V CDR1 and CDR2: MGHDK, SYGVNS. The V gene end was trimmed by 3 bases and the J gene end by 3 bases; junction bases not matched to a gene: 4. This CDR3 has 16 residues. CDR3 protein: CASSDPSGRLYNEQFF. DNA for the CDR3: TGTGCCAGCAGTGACCCTAGCGGGAGGCTCTACAATGAGCAGTTCTTC.

The genes are TRBV19 and TRBJ1-1; no clear D. The V end was cut by 1 base, the J end by 0 bases, with 6 bases between. Germline V gene data show CDR1 as LNHDA and CDR2 as SQIVND (reference sequence). This CDR3 has 14 amino acids. The CDR3 nucleotides read TGTGCCAGTAGTATAGTCGGTGTGAACACTGAAGCTTTCTTT. Its protein product is CASSIVGVNTEAFF.

The chain employs TRBV19 and TRBJ1-5, with TRBD1 matching 8 bases. The CDR3 totals 17 residues. Germline CDR1 is LNHDA and CDR2 is SQIVND (reference sequence). The V segment lost 2 bases and the J segment 1 base; nucleotides outside the gene matches: 7. Here the CDR3 reads CASSILSGTGSNQPQHF. Written as DNA, the CDR3 is TGTGCCAGTAGTATACTCTCCGGGACAGGCAGCAATCAGCCCCAGCATTTT.

In nucleotides, the CDR3 is TGTGCCAGTAGTATCGCACAGGTCAACACCGGGGAGCTGTTTTTT. This codes for CASSIAQVNTGELFF. V is TRBV19 and J is TRBJ2-2; tentative D call: TRBD1 (5 bases). Germline V gene data show CDR1 as LNHDA and CDR2 as SQIVND (reference sequence). This CDR3 has 15 residues. The V gene lost 3 bases and the J gene lost 2 bases, with 10 bases spanning the gap.